The clone carrying this TCR beta chain was seen a handful of times. Its cognate antigen is unknown. The time point is: after neoadjuvant nivolumab, at surgical resection. Patients had newly diagnosed, untreated stage II-IVA oral cavity squamous cell carcinoma. TCRdb's copy holds only in-frame clones and misses some; the assay was immunoSEQ multiplex PCR. The table has about 14,000 clones, 70% to 85% seen once. The data originate from a study of neoadjuvant anti-PD-1 for oral cavity cancer. For the study at large: Patients mostly received three to four biweekly nivolumab doses at 3 mg/kg before surgery. General study results and limits: Treg/Th17 ratio rose with pretreatment blood and fell with post-treatment tumor TCRbeta clonality.

The CDR3 spans 15 residues. Germline V gene data show CDR1 as LNHDA and CDR2 as SQIVND (reference sequence). V was pared by 6 bases and J by 7 bases, with 21 bases between. The V and J genes are TRBV19 and TRBJ1-2; D uncertain. The specimen was PBMCs, collected after nivolumab (anti-PD-1) treatment. The clonotype was recovered from a person between 40 and 79 years old with oral cavity squamous cell carcinoma. This CDR3 reads CASSSTRAGRRGYTF. DNA for the CDR3: TGTGCCAGTAGCTCCACCCGGGCAGGCAGACGTGGCTACACCTTC.